This is a list of T cell receptor beta chains from one sample in a study of blood T cells in healthy people across ages. TCRdb processed the 5' RACE reads anew with MiXCR; each CDR3 protein has one entry. Here the sample spans around 1,000,000 distinct CDR3 sequences, less than 25% being singletons. The same data also went into a second study, on T cells of mothers and their children.

Sample: blood. These receptors originate from a girl aged 2 to 9 in good health. Each CDR3 is given with its conserved first and last residue. D genes are given only for firm matches. Expanded clones are given a class, and other clones once, few, many or no size at all.

j_call	clone_size	v_call	d_call	cdr3_nt	cdr3_aa
TRBJ2-3	.	TRBV6-1	TRBD2	TGTGCCAGCACGTTAGCGGGAGCAGATACGCAGTATTTT	CASTLAGADTQYF
TRBJ2-3	.	TRBV7-3	TRBD2	TGTGCCAGCAGCTGGAGCGGGGGGGCGCGGGATACGCAGTATTTT	CASSWSGGARDTQYF
TRBJ1-5	.	TRBV7-9	.	TGTGCCAGCAGCGCCCAGGGAACGCAGCCCCAGCATTTT	CASSAQGTQPQHF
TRBJ1-4	few	TRBV28	.	TGTGCCAGCACCCTTGTGGTGGGCCTCACGGGAAAACTGTTTTTT	CASTLVVGLTGKLFF
TRBJ2-2	.	TRBV18	.	TGTGCCAGCTCACCAGTTTGGAACCCCCTCCGGGAGCTGTTTTTT	CASSPVWNPLRELFF
TRBJ1-5	.	TRBV4-1	.	TGCGCCAGCAGCCAAGAGGACCGAAATCAGCCCCAGCATTTT	CASSQEDRNQPQHF
TRBJ2-1	few	TRBV12-3/TRBV12-4	TRBD2	TGTGCCAGCAGTTTAGCTATTAGCGGGGGGGGTAATGAGCAGTTCTTC	CASSLAISGGGNEQFF
TRBJ2-3	few	TRBV20-1	.	TGCAGTGCTAGAGTGGTTAGCGGTGGCACAGATACGCAGTATTTT	CSARVVSGGTDTQYF
TRBJ1-2	.	TRBV7-9	.	TGTGCCAGCAGCTTAGTGGGCCAGGGGCAACCTTATGGCTACACCTTC	CASSLVGQGQPYGYTF
TRBJ2-7	.	TRBV12-3/TRBV12-4	TRBD2	TGTGCCAGCAGTTTTGGACTAGCAGGTTTCAACGAGCAGTACTTC	CASSFGLAGFNEQYF
TRBJ2-7	few	TRBV15	TRBD2	TGTGCCACCAGCACGGGGAGGGTTGCCTACGAGCAGTACTTC	CATSTGRVAYEQYF
TRBJ2-7	once	TRBV20-1	.	TGCAGTGCTAGATCTGACTTGCTCTCCTACGAGCAGTACTTC	CSARSDLLSYEQYF
TRBJ2-1	few	TRBV7-3	.	TGTGCCAGCAGCCGATCAGTTGGATTAAACAATGAGCAGTTCTTC	CASSRSVGLNNEQFF
TRBJ1-2	.	TRBV7-2	.	TGTGCCAGCAGCTTAGCTCTTCAGTCAAACTATGGCTACACCTTC	CASSLALQSNYGYTF
TRBJ2-1	.	TRBV9	.	TGTGCCAGCAGCGTAGGTGGGGGAGGTGAGCAGTTCTTC	CASSVGGGGEQFF
TRBJ2-5	.	TRBV7-2	TRBD2	TGTGCCAGCAGCCCGTCCCCGACTAGCGGTGTCGAGACCCAGTACTTC	CASSPSPTSGVETQYF
TRBJ2-1	.	TRBV5-1	TRBD2	TGCGCCAGCTGGCTAGCGGGGGGGCCCGATGGGAATGAGCAGTTCTTC	CASWLAGGPDGNEQFF
TRBJ1-5	few	TRBV7-2	.	TGTGCCAGCAGCTTAGTTGGACGGAACAATCAGCCCCAGCATTTT	CASSLVGRNNQPQHF